The 29 T cell receptor beta chains below come from one sample, sequenced in a study of cytomegalovirus exposure and HLA in healthy donors. The PCR made use of 60 Vbeta and 13 Jbeta primers. Measured with immunoSEQ multiplex PCR; TCRdb has only the in-frame clones, and not every one. The sample yields more than 50,000 clones, roughly 85% seen once. The sequencing sample was made of PBMCs. Source of these receptors: a female donor in good health and CMV-seronegative.

This clone was picked up one time. This chain links TRBV5-5 with TRBJ2-2; TRBD1 matches at 7 bases. V was pared by 6 bases and J by 0 bases, with 14 bases of the junction left unmatched. The CDR3 consists of 18 residues. Germline-derived CDR1 and CDR2 are SGHKS and YYEKEE (reference sequence). The CDR3 reads CASTLTGAGAANTGELFF. CDR3 coding DNA: TGTGCCAGCACCTTAACAGGGGCAGGGGCCGCGAACACCGGGGAGCTGTTTTTT.

Remarks on this clone: Since no conserved phenylalanine or tryptophan closes the CDR3, a read error is the likely cause. V gene TRBV28 combines with J gene TRBJ1-2, with no clear D. The germline CDR1 and CDR2 sequences are MDHEN and SYDVKM. V was pared by 7 bases and J by 0 bases, with 12 bases between. This CDR3 spans 14 amino acids. The CDR3 region has the DNA TGTGCCAGCATTATCGACGGATCTAACTATGGCTACACCCTC. Amino acid sequence: CASIIDGSNYGYTL.

V usage is TRBV7-2 and J usage is TRBJ2-2, with 11 bases aligning to TRBD1. CDR3 size: 14 residues. The V gene's germline CDR1 is SGHTA and CDR2 FQGNSA. The J segment lost 4 bases and the V segment lost 8 bases, leaving 3 bases of the junction unmatched. CDR3 residues: CASRGQGGTGELFF. The CDR3, as DNA: TGTGCCAGCCGGGGACAGGGGGGCACCGGGGAGCTGTTTTTT.

The sample holds one count of this clone. CDR3 in amino acids: CASRAGTGNTGELFF. The DNA of the CDR3 is TGTGCCAGCAGGGCGGGGACGGGAAACACCGGGGAGCTGTTTTTT. The chain uses TRBV6-1 and TRBJ2-2; D is possibly TRBD2 (6 bases). The germline V and J ends were trimmed by 6 bases and 2 bases, with 13 bases remaining between them. Per germline, CDR1 MNHNS and CDR2 SASEGT. This CDR3 has 15 residues.

The rearrangement uses TRBV6-4 and TRBJ2-1; 7 bases agree with TRBD1. V was clipped by 2 bases and J by 6 bases; unmatched bases: 1. This CDR3 has 13 amino acids. Per the germline V gene, CDR1 is MRHNA and CDR2 is SNTAGT. The CDR3 sequence: CASSDRDSNEQFF. CDR3 DNA: TGTGCCAGCAGTGACCGGGACAGCAATGAGCAGTTCTTC.

This chain joins TRBV10-1 and TRBJ1-4; TRBD1 aligns across 10 bases. The V gene end was trimmed by 2 bases and the J gene end by 8 bases; junction bases not matched to a gene: 5. The CDR3 length is 15 residues. Germline CDR1 is WNHNN and CDR2 is SYGVQD (reference sequence). The CDR3 spells CASSEGTGDSEKLFF. The CDR3 bases are TGCGCCAGCAGTGAGGGGACAGGGGATTCAGAAAAACTGTTTTTT.

This chain joins TRBV11-3 and TRBJ2-3, with TRBD1 as a possible D gene (6 bases). The CDR3 has 15 residues. Germline CDR1 reads SGHNT; CDR2 reads YENEEA. The germline V and J ends were trimmed by 1 base and 6 bases, with 14 bases remaining between them. The CDR3 bases are TGTGCCAGCAGCTTAGGAGATCAGGGGTCGGATACGCAGTATTTT. Residues: CASSLGDQGSDTQYF.

On this clone: An end of the junction does not agree with germline; a read error may underlie this. The rearrangement uses TRBV7-9 and TRBJ2-4; TRBD2 matches at 8 bases. The CDR3 consists of 15 residues. In germline, CDR1 is SEHNR, CDR2 FQNEAQ (reference sequence). The CDR3 nucleotides are TGTGCCAGCAGCTTAGGAGCGGGAGCCAAAAACAGTCAGTACTTC. The encoded protein is CASSLGAGAKNSQYF.

J is TRBJ2-7 and V is TRBV28, with a weak D call TRBD2 (6 bases). Looked up from germline, CDR1 is MDHEN and CDR2 is SYDVKM. The CDR3 is 15 residues long. Trimming cost V 2 bases and J 5 bases, with 16 bases left between them. The CDR3 here is CASSLGMTSGDEQYF. CDR3 nucleotides: TGTGCCAGCAGTTTAGGTATGACCTCGGGAGACGAGCAGTACTTC.

J is TRBJ2-1 and V is TRBV6-9, with D possibly TRBD2 on 5 matching bases. In germline, CDR1 is MNHGY, CDR2 SVAAGI. V shed 8 bases and J shed 2 bases, with 16 bases lying between them. The CDR3 runs 15 residues. The CDR3 protein is CASYQAAKPYNEQFF. Here the CDR3 DNA reads TGTGCCAGCTATCAAGCGGCAAAACCCTACAATGAGCAGTTCTTC.

This clone was found once. The rearrangement uses TRBV13 and TRBJ1-1; 8 bases agree with TRBD1. This CDR3 has 15 residues. J gave up 0 bases and V 5 bases, and 5 bases lay outside the gene matches. CDR1 is PRHDT and CDR2 is FYEKMQ in the germline V gene (reference sequence). The CDR3 reads CASSPRDRLNTEAFF. CDR3 nucleotide sequence: TGTGCCAGCAGCCCCCGGGACAGGTTGAACACTGAAGCTTTCTTT.

J is TRBJ2-1 and V is TRBV5-5; possibly TRBD2 for D (5 bases). V shed 0 bases and J shed 10 bases, with 11 bases lying between them. This CDR3 comprises 13 residues. From germline, CDR1 is SGHKS and CDR2 YYEKEE (reference sequence). CDR3 in DNA: TGTGCCAGCAGCTTGGACCCACCGGGAGAGCAGTTCTTC. It codes for CASSLDPPGEQFF.

The chain is built from TRBV5-4 and TRBJ2-7; 7 bases line up with TRBD1. CDR3 length equals 13 residues. The J segment lost 1 base and the V segment lost 4 bases, leaving 2 bases of the junction unmatched. The germline V gene encodes CDR1 SGHNT and CDR2 YYREEE (reference sequence). CDR3 DNA: TGTGCCAGCAGCACCAGGGGGTCCTACGAGCAGTACTTC. The encoded protein is CASSTRGSYEQYF.

V is TRBV7-9 and J is TRBJ2-1, with 7 bases matching TRBD2. This CDR3 is 16 amino acids long. The V segment lost 5 bases and the J segment 8 bases; nucleotides outside the gene matches: 15. Germline loops: CDR1 SEHNR, CDR2 FQNEAQ (reference sequence). Here the CDR3 reads CASSPPFGSSGDEQFF. The CDR3 DNA sequence: TGTGCCAGCAGCCCCCCTTTCGGGTCTAGCGGCGATGAGCAGTTCTTC.

The genes are TRBV6-1 and TRBJ2-2, with D perhaps matching TRBD1 (5 bases). The length of the CDR3 is 15 residues. With 4 bases removed from V and 0 bases from J, the gap between germline ends came to 9 bases. Germline-derived CDR1 and CDR2 are MNHNS and SASEGT. The CDR3 DNA reads TGTGCCAGCAGTGCAGGGTCGGCGAACACCGGGGAGCTGTTTTTT. Its translation is CASSAGSANTGELFF.

The DNA of the CDR3 is TGTGCCAGCATTGGGACAGGGGGCTCCTACAATGAGCAGTTCTTC. It codes for CASIGTGGSYNEQFF. The V and J genes are TRBV27 and TRBJ2-1, with 11 positions matching TRBD1. Germline lookup yields CDR1 MNHEY and CDR2 SMNVEV (reference sequence). Trimming cost V 7 bases and J 0 bases; bases outside gene matches: 2. This CDR3 region has 15 residues.

V and J are TRBV7-9 and TRBJ2-3, with a possible D match to TRBD2 (6 bases). This CDR3 comprises 17 residues. The V gene lost 3 bases and the J gene lost 0 bases, with 16 bases spanning the gap. The germline gives CDR1 SEHNR, CDR2 FQNEAQ (reference sequence). This CDR3 reads CASSLPTGGASTDTQYF. CDR3 DNA sequence: TGTGCCAGCAGCTTGCCCACCGGGGGAGCCAGCACAGATACGCAGTATTTT.

The chain couples TRBV4-3 to TRBJ1-6; 7 bases match TRBD1. The CDR3 covers 15 residues. J lost 7 bases, V lost 7 bases, and 10 bases had no gene match. The germline V gene has CDR1 LGHNA and CDR2 YSLEER. As DNA, the CDR3 is TGCGCCAGCACCCCTTCCGGGACAGCAAATTCACCCCTCCACTTT. Protein product: CASTPSGTANSPLHF.

This sequence joins TRBV29-1 and TRBJ2-1; 11 positions match TRBD2. V shed 1 base and J 10 bases; nucleotides not matched to a gene: 9. This CDR3 has 15 amino acids. Germline V gene lookup returns CDR1 SQVTM and CDR2 ANQGSEA. The CDR3 spells CSVEGKTSGDAEQFF. For the CDR3, the DNA is TGCAGCGTTGAAGGAAAGACTAGCGGGGATGCGGAGCAGTTCTTC.

The CDR3 region is CASSQVLAGGVEQFF. In nucleotides, the CDR3 is TGTGCCAGCAGCCAAGTTCTAGCGGGGGGCGTTGAGCAGTTCTTC. This rearrangement joins TRBV14 to TRBJ2-1, with TRBD2 matching over 11 bases. Germline-derived CDR1 and CDR2 are SGHDN and FVKESK. The CDR3 has 15 amino acids. After removal of 1 base from V and 9 bases from J, the junction contained 5 bases not matched to a gene.

The V and J genes are TRBV5-4 and TRBJ2-1; 7 bases match TRBD2. Germline assignment: CDR1 SGHNT and CDR2 YYREEE (reference sequence). V shed 3 bases and J 4 bases; nucleotides not matched to a gene: 7. The CDR3 totals 15 residues. CDR3 bases: TGTGCCAGCAGCTCAGGACTAGGCCGATACAATGAGCAGTTCTTC. It encodes CASSSGLGRYNEQFF.

This chain connects TRBV28 to TRBJ2-3, with D perhaps TRBD2 (7 bases). The CDR3 contains 17 residues. Per the germline V gene, CDR1 is MDHEN and CDR2 is SYDVKM. Trimming left V 3 bases short and J 3 bases short, with 19 bases between. CDR3 nucleotide sequence: TGTGCCAGCAGTTTGCGACTAGCAAGAGGGGGGACAGATACGCAGTATTTT. Protein sequence: CASSLRLARGGTDTQYF.

This clone was detected only a few times. The J gene is TRBJ2-3, the V gene TRBV19, with 10 bases aligning to TRBD2. With V trimmed by 5 bases and J by 3 bases, 5 bases remained unmatched. The CDR3 has 15 amino acids. Germline CDR1 LNHDA, CDR2 SQIVND (reference sequence). The CDR3 is CASSLGLAETDTQYF. The CDR3 DNA is TGTGCCAGTAGTCTCGGACTAGCGGAGACAGATACGCAGTATTTT.

The J gene is TRBJ2-7, the V gene TRBV18; 7 nucleotides agree with TRBD2. V was clipped by 6 bases and J by 5 bases; unmatched bases: 16. The CDR3 contains 16 residues. Germline loops: CDR1 KGHSH, CDR2 LQKENI. CDR3 region: CASSPLTSVKGNEQYF. CDR3 coding DNA: TGTGCCAGCTCGCCCCTTACTAGCGTAAAAGGGAACGAGCAGTACTTC. The whole variable domain, remainder taken from reference TRBV18 and TRBJ2-7, is NAGVMQNPRHLVRRRGQEARLRCSPMKGHSHVYWYRQLPEEGLKFMVYLQKENIIDESGMPKERFSAEFPKEGPSILRIQQVVRGDSAAYFCASSPLTSVKGNEQYFGPGTRLTVT.

This chain uses TRBV7-3 with TRBJ2-1; 7 bases fit TRBD2. Germline CDR1 and CDR2: SGHTA and FQGTGA. This CDR3 contains 15 residues. The trim removed 5 bases at V and 2 bases at J, leaving 6 bases unmatched. The CDR3 bases are TGTGCCAGCAGCCTTCAGCGGGGCCCCTACAATGAGCAGTTCTTC. Translating it yields CASSLQRGPYNEQFF. Drawing the rest from reference TRBV7-3 and TRBJ2-1, the complete variable domain is GAGVSQTPSNKVTEKGKYVELRCDPISGHTALYWYRQSLGQGPEFLIYFQGTGAADDSGLPNDRFFAVRPEGSVSTLKIQRTERGDSAVYLCASSLQRGPYNEQFFGPGTRLTVL.

This clone was recorded only once. The chain couples TRBV5-6 to TRBJ2-5; maybe TRBD2 (6 bases). The CDR3 is made up of 15 amino acids. The germline CDR1 and CDR2 sequences are SGHDT and YYEEEE. V lost 1 base, J lost 5 bases, and 15 bases lay in between. The DNA of the CDR3 is TGTGCCAGCAGCTTGCCCCGGGACTGGGAGGAGACCCAGTACTTC. Translated, it gives CASSLPRDWEETQYF.

This clone came up a few times. The rearrangement links TRBV2 to TRBJ2-5; TRBD2 agrees at 10 bases. Germline values: CDR1 SNHLY, CDR2 FYNNEI. V was pared by 6 bases and J by 4 bases, with 8 bases of the junction left unmatched. This CDR3 has 15 residues. CDR3 bases: TGTGCCAGCAGGGCTAGCGGGAGTTGGGGAGAGACCCAGTACTTC. This translates into CASRASGSWGETQYF.

The V and J genes are TRBV9 and TRBJ1-1; tentative D call: TRBD1 (6 bases). CDR1 SGDLS and CDR2 YYNGEE come from the germline V gene. Trimming took 5 bases from V and 4 from J, leaving 24 bases between them. This CDR3 is built from 17 residues. CDR3 DNA: TGTGCCAGCAGTCGTCTACTCAGGGGAACGGGGTCCACTGAAGCTTTCTTT. Encoded protein: CASSRLLRGTGSTEAFF. Full variable domain (outside the CDR3, taken from reference TRBV9 and TRBJ1-1): DSGVTQTPKHLITATGQRVTLRCSPRSGDLSVYWYQQSLDQGLQFLIQYYNGEERAKGNILERFSAQQFPDLHSELNLSSLELGDSALYFCASSRLLRGTGSTEAFFGQGTRLTVV.

The chain employs TRBV4-1 and TRBJ1-2; possibly TRBD1 for D (6 bases). This CDR3 region has 14 residues. Germline V gene data show CDR1 as MGHRA and CDR2 as YSYEKL. Trimming removed 4 bases from V and 2 bases from J, with 11 bases in between. For the CDR3, the DNA is TGCGCCAGCAGCCGGGACGACAGGAACTATGGCTACACCTTC. Its translation is CASSRDDRNYGYTF.